This T cell receptor beta chain was sequenced during a study of T cells in Graves' hyperthyroidism and ophthalmopathy. Points from the study as a whole: Most expanded thyroid clonotypes above 0.001 recurred in blood.

The sample holds many counts of this clonotype. Its antigen is still unknown. RNA transcripts yielded amplified TCR beta CDR3 regions. The TCR CDR3 was amplified in a first-round RT-PCR using the HTBI primer set. TCRdb re-analysed the multiplex PCR reads in MiXCR, keeping a single row per CDR3 protein. The sample shows 640,000 or so distinct CDR3 sequences, about 14% of them seen only once. Together with thyroid ultrasound, orbital computed tomography, serum thyroxine and TRAb, clinical symptoms were used for diagnoses. Germline lookup yields CDR1 LGHDT and CDR2 YNNKEL (reference sequence). The CDR3 runs 14 residues. The J segment lost 3 bases and the V segment lost 2 bases, leaving 3 bases of the junction unmatched.

This receptor was taken from a woman aged 18-35 years with Graves' ophthalmopathy. The sample consisted of blood. This chain uses TRBV3-1 with TRBJ1-1, with TRBD1 matching 7 bases. The CDR3 bases are TGTGCCAGCAGCCAACGAGGGGGCTACACTGAAGCTTTCTTT. It translates to CASSQRGGYTEAFF.